Sequencing of this T cell receptor (beta chain) was carried out in a study of CD4 T cells in relation to SARS-CoV-2 and coronaviruses. Study-level background: The restricting HLA molecule for shared crossreactive spike epitopes was mapped. Study conclusions and caveats: The assay detects memory recall responses, not culture-primed primary responses.

In regard to this clone: Its antigen is unidentified.

V was pared by 6 bases and J by 0 bases, with 6 bases between. Germline V lookup: CDR1 ENHRY, CDR2 SYGVKD. This CDR3 is 13 amino acids long. The protocol was immunoSEQ multiplex PCR, while the TCRdb copy is restricted to in-frame clones and leaves out a portion. The profile shows over 35,000 clones, over 70% of them singletons. The genes are TRBV10-3 and TRBJ2-1; D call uncertain. The TCR was taken from an adult with COVID-19. The sample comprised memory CD4+ T cells from PBMCs, cultured in vitro. The CDR3 loop reads CAIRDPSYNEQFF. The CDR3 bases are TGTGCCATCAGGGACCCCTCCTACAATGAGCAGTTCTTC.